A single sample gave rise to the 26 T cell receptor beta chains below, sequenced in a study of beta chain features in type 1 diabetes. Sequencing targeted expressed TCRB transcripts, as all isolated RNA had been reverse transcribed. The protocol was immunoSEQ multiplex PCR, while the TCRdb copy is restricted to in-frame clones and leaves out a portion. The sample shows more than 300,000 clones, less than 15% of them seen only once. Material: naive CD4+ T cells from blood. The receptors shown here come from a woman between 18 and 29 years old in good health.

J is TRBJ2-3 and V is TRBV7-9; tentative D call: TRBD2 (6 bases). The CDR3 is made up of 16 amino acids. Germline loops: CDR1 SEHNR, CDR2 FQNEAQ (reference sequence). Deletions cut 3 bases from V and 4 bases from J, with 17 bases between. The CDR3 reads CASSLSRFRGSDTQYF. CDR3 nucleotides: TGTGCCAGCAGCTTGAGTCGGTTTCGGGGGTCAGATACGCAGTATTTT.

V is TRBV30 and J is TRBJ2-7, with D maybe TRBD1 (6 bases). The CDR3 consists of 14 residues. Germline V gene lookup returns CDR1 GTSNPN and CDR2 SVGIG (reference sequence). V lost 3 bases to trimming and J lost 1 base, with 13 bases between them. The CDR3 reads CAWRTTGRSYEQYF. CDR3 nucleotide sequence: TGTGCCTGGAGAACGACAGGACGGTCCTACGAGCAGTACTTC.

V usage is TRBV5-4 and J usage is TRBJ2-7; D may be TRBD1 (5 bases). V was trimmed by 1 base and J by 5 bases, leaving 10 bases between them. CDR1 and CDR2 from the germline V gene are SGHNT and YYREEE (reference sequence). This CDR3 spans 13 amino acids. The CDR3 spells CASSLWQGDEQYF. DNA of the CDR3: TGTGCCAGCAGCTTGTGGCAGGGCGACGAGCAGTACTTC. The whole variable domain, filled in from reference TRBV5-4 and TRBJ2-7, reads ETGVTQSPTHLIKTRGQQVTLRCSSQSGHNTVSWYQQALGQGPQFIFQYYREEENGRGNFPPRFSGLQFPNYSSELNVNALELDDSALYLCASSLWQGDEQYFGPGTRLTVT.

This clone was counted between two and nine times. The chain uses TRBV2 and TRBJ2-1; D is perhaps TRBD1 (6 bases). The CDR3 length is 10 residues. Germline V gene data show CDR1 as SNHLY and CDR2 as FYNNEI. V was shortened by 9 bases and J by 11 bases, with 11 bases between the two germline ends. CDR3 in DNA: TGTGCCAGGAACAGGGAAAAGCAGTTCTTC. Translated, it gives CARNREKQFF. Full variable domain (outside the CDR3, taken from reference TRBV2 and TRBJ2-1): EPEVTQTPSHQVTQMGQEVILRCVPISNHLYFYWYRQILGQKVEFLVSFYNNEISEKSEIFDDQFSVERPDGSNFTLKIRSTKLEDSAMYFCARNREKQFFGPGTRLTVL.

This clone showed up just a few times. The gene calls are TRBV25-1 and TRBJ2-3; 10 bases align to TRBD2. Germline CDR1 is MGHDK and CDR2 is SYGVNS. V lost 8 bases to trimming and J lost 7 bases; unmatched junction nucleotides: 9. The CDR3 spans 14 residues. CDR3 residues: CASGPSGRVNTQYF. The DNA of the CDR3 is TGTGCCAGCGGCCCTAGCGGGAGAGTGAATACGCAGTATTTT.

The rearrangement uses TRBV28 and TRBJ2-7, with D tentatively TRBD1 (6 bases). Trimming stripped 3 bases from V and 7 bases from J, with 16 bases between. This CDR3 has 14 amino acids. Looked up from germline, CDR1 is MDHEN and CDR2 is SYDVKM. The DNA of the CDR3 is TGTGCCAGCAGTTTTTCAGGGGCGCGGTATGAGCAGTACTTC. This sequence encodes CASSFSGARYEQYF.

This clone has just a few counts. The rearrangement uses TRBV7-6 and TRBJ1-5; the match to TRBD1 covers 9 bases. This CDR3 has 17 residues. J lost 4 bases, V lost 3 bases, and 10 bases had no gene match. Germline lookup yields CDR1 SGHVS and CDR2 FNYEAQ. The CDR3, as DNA: TGTGCCAGCAGCTTTAGCTCCGGGACAGGGTGGAATCAGCCCCAGCATTTT. It codes for CASSFSSGTGWNQPQHF. The full variable domain, with the rest looked up from reference TRBV7-6 and TRBJ1-5, is GAGVSQSPRYKVTKRGQDVALRCDPISGHVSLYWYRQALGQGPEFLTYFNYEAQQDKSGLPNDRFSAERPEGSISTLTIQRTEQRDSAMYRCASSFSSGTGWNQPQHFGDGTRLSIL.

This clone turned up a few times. This chain joins TRBV30 and TRBJ1-2; 7 bases line up with TRBD1. With 4 bases clipped from V and 3 bases from J, the junction kept 5 bases outside the gene matches. Per germline, CDR1 GTSNPN and CDR2 SVGIG (reference sequence). The CDR3 runs to 13 residues. CDR3 sequence reads: CAWIQTGYYGYTF. The CDR3 region has the DNA TGTGCCTGGATCCAGACAGGGTACTATGGCTACACCTTC.

The chain recombines TRBV19 with TRBJ2-3, with 7 bases matching TRBD2. Germline V CDR1 and CDR2: LNHDA, SQIVND (reference sequence). This CDR3 has 15 amino acids. V lost 7 bases, J lost 0 bases, and 7 bases stayed unmatched. Here the CDR3 DNA reads TGTGCCAGTATGCGGGGGAGTAAAAGCACAGATACGCAGTATTTT. It specifies CASMRGSKSTDTQYF.

This clone was seen a handful of times. This chain links TRBV30 with TRBJ1-5, with D possibly being TRBD1 (6 bases). Germline-derived CDR1 and CDR2 are GTSNPN and SVGIG (reference sequence). The V end was cut by 2 bases, the J end by 3 bases, with 11 bases between. The CDR3 consists of 14 residues. The CDR3 protein is CAWSHGQFNQPQHF. CDR3 DNA: TGTGCCTGGAGTCACGGACAGTTCAATCAGCCCCAGCATTTT.

This clone was counted a few times. The genes are TRBV5-4 and TRBJ1-2, with 7 bases aligning to TRBD1. CDR1 is SGHNT and CDR2 is YYREEE in the germline V gene (reference sequence). The CDR3 is 17 residues long. V was clipped by 2 bases and J by 4 bases; unmatched bases: 14. CDR3 residues: CASSFGQEGVVVYGYTF. The CDR3 nucleotides are TGTGCCAGCAGCTTCGGACAGGAGGGCGTCGTCGTCTATGGCTACACCTTC.

J is TRBJ1-1 and V is TRBV27, with D unclear. Germline values: CDR1 MNHEY, CDR2 SMNVEV (reference sequence). The length of the CDR3 is 14 residues. The V end was cut by 2 bases, the J end by 1 base, with 8 bases between. The CDR3 DNA reads as TGTGCCAGCAGTTTAGAGAGGAGGAACACTGAAGCTTTCTTT. Amino acids: CASSLERRNTEAFF.

The CDR3 loop reads CASSSLGLAGAGGSYEQYF. DNA of the CDR3: TGTGCCAGCAGTTCGTTGGGACTAGCGGGAGCTGGGGGATCCTACGAGCAGTACTTC. This chain links TRBV28 with TRBJ2-7; 14 nucleotides match TRBD2. Losses at the gene ends were 4 bases for V and 1 base for J; bases not matched to a gene: 12. The germline gives CDR1 MDHEN, CDR2 SYDVKM. There are 19 residues in the CDR3.

The J gene is TRBJ2-1, the V gene TRBV12-5, with D perhaps matching TRBD1 (6 bases). The germline gives CDR1 LGHNT, CDR2 FRNRAP. The V end lost 4 bases, the J end lost 8 bases, and 9 bases lay between the germline ends. This CDR3 is 12 amino acids long. The DNA for the CDR3 is TGTGCTAGTGGTTCGACAGGCCATGAGCAGTTCTTC. This codes for CASGSTGHEQFF. Full variable domain (outside the CDR3, taken from reference TRBV12-5 and TRBJ2-1): DARVTQTPRHKVTEMGQEVTMRCQPILGHNTVFWYRQTMMQGLELLAYFRNRAPLDDSGMPKDRFSAEMPDATLATLKIQPSEPRDSAVYFCASGSTGHEQFFGPGTRLTVL.

This clone was seen only a few times. J is TRBJ2-1 and V is TRBV9; 11 nucleotides line up with TRBD2. Trimming cost V 1 base and J 4 bases; bases outside gene matches: 1. The V gene's germline CDR1 is SGDLS and CDR2 YYNGEE. The CDR3 sequence is 15 residues long. CDR3 loop: CASSVIAGGYNEQFF. The CDR3 coding sequence is TGTGCCAGCAGCGTAATAGCGGGAGGGTACAATGAGCAGTTCTTC. Using reference TRBV9 and TRBJ2-1 for the parts outside the CDR3, the full variable domain is DSGVTQTPKHLITATGQRVTLRCSPRSGDLSVYWYQQSLDQGLQFLIQYYNGEERAKGNILERFSAQQFPDLHSELNLSSLELGDSALYFCASSVIAGGYNEQFFGPGTRLTVL.

The chain is built from TRBV7-2 and TRBJ2-5; 8 bases map to TRBD1. V gave up 5 bases and J gave up 5 bases; unmatched junction bases: 10. Germline lookup yields CDR1 SGHTA and CDR2 FQGNSA. The CDR3 runs 15 residues. CDR3 region: CASSAVGDRTETQYF. The DNA of the CDR3 is TGTGCCAGCAGCGCCGTAGGGGACAGGACGGAGACCCAGTACTTC.

The chain couples TRBV28 to TRBJ1-1; D is perhaps TRBD1 (5 bases). CDR1 is MDHEN, CDR2 SYDVKM, per germline. V lost 3 bases, J lost 11 bases, and 16 bases lay in between. The CDR3 contains 13 residues. The CDR3 DNA follows: TGTGCCAGCAGTTTGTCAGGGAGGTCCCGGGCTTTCTTT. Translated, it gives CASSLSGRSRAFF.

This clone showed up just a few times. The rearrangement joins TRBV25-1 to TRBJ2-2; weak D call: TRBD2 (5 bases). CDR1 and CDR2 from the germline V gene are MGHDK and SYGVNS. The V end was cut by 3 bases, the J end by 4 bases, with 12 bases between. The CDR3 loop spans 15 amino acids. CDR3 bases: TGTGCCAGCAGTGACCGGGTACGGGGCACCGGGGAGCTGTTTTTT. It encodes CASSDRVRGTGELFF.

This clone was observed a few times. The chain links TRBV5-1 to TRBJ2-5; 10 bases map to TRBD2. The J call could be wrong; TRBJ2-7 is a better fit for the DNA end. CDR3 size: 16 residues. Germline loops: CDR1 SGHRS, CDR2 YFSETQ. DNA for the CDR3: TGCGCCAGCAGCTTGGATACTAGCGGGATTTTCAACGAGCAGTACTTC. Amino acids: CASSLDTSGIFNEQYF.

This clone was counted only a few times. This chain connects TRBV4-3 to TRBJ2-1; a weak D match, TRBD2 (6 bases). V dropped 3 bases and J dropped 12 bases, with 15 bases sitting between them. This CDR3 has 13 amino acids. The germline gives CDR1 LGHNA, CDR2 YSLEER. CDR3 protein: CASSHAIPGVQFF. The CDR3 coding sequence is TGCGCCAGCAGCCACGCAATTCCGGGAGTGCAGTTCTTC.

This clone was detected a few times. This sequence joins TRBV30 and TRBJ2-4; TRBD1 aligns across 7 bases. The V and J ends lost 3 bases and 0 bases, in that order; junction bases with no gene match: 5. Germline-derived CDR1 and CDR2 are GTSNPN and SVGIG (reference sequence). The CDR3 extends over 15 amino acids. In nucleotides, the CDR3 is TGTGCCTGGAGCGAGGGACAGTTAGCCAAAAACATTCAGTACTTC. It yields the protein CAWSEGQLAKNIQYF.

The chain links TRBV5-1 to TRBJ2-1; 9 nucleotides match TRBD2. J lost 5 bases, V lost 4 bases, and 7 bases had no gene match. CDR1 and CDR2 from the germline V gene are SGHRS and YFSETQ. There are 15 residues in the CDR3. In DNA, the CDR3 is TGCGCCAGCAGCAATATAGCGGGAGTAAACAATGAGCAGTTCTTC. It translates to CASSNIAGVNNEQFF.

This clone occurred a few times. Here the CDR3 reads CASSLGVNQPQHF. The CDR3 DNA follows: TGTGCCAGCAGCCTCGGGGTGAATCAGCCCCAGCATTTT. This rearrangement joins TRBV7-9 to TRBJ1-5, with D uncertain. V was pared by 5 bases and J by 4 bases, with 9 bases between. Germline lookup yields CDR1 SEHNR and CDR2 FQNEAQ (reference sequence). CDR3 length: 13 amino acids.

V usage is TRBV5-1 and J usage is TRBJ2-2; 7 bases map to TRBD1. This CDR3 is built from 14 residues. The V segment lost 4 bases and the J segment 6 bases; nucleotides outside the gene matches: 6. Germline-derived CDR1 and CDR2 are SGHRS and YFSETQ. The CDR3 DNA follows: TGCGCCAGCAGCGGGACCACAGGGGCCGGGGAGCTGTTTTTT. Its protein is CASSGTTGAGELFF.

The chain uses TRBV30 and TRBJ1-5; D gene uncertain. Trimming stripped 5 bases from V and 11 bases from J, with 16 bases between. The germline V gene encodes CDR1 GTSNPN and CDR2 SVGIG (reference sequence). The CDR3 covers 12 residues. The CDR3 sequence is CAWGLGGQTQHF. The CDR3 DNA reads as TGTGCCTGGGGACTTGGAGGCCAGACCCAGCATTTT. The full variable domain, in which reference TRBV30 and TRBJ1-5 provide the parts outside the CDR3, is SQTIHQWPATLVQPVGSPLSLECTVEGTSNPNLYWYRQAAGRGLQLLFYSVGIGQISSEVPQNLSASRPQDRQFILSSKKLLLSDSGFYLCAWGLGGQTQHFGDGTRLSIL.

This CDR3 is CAWRENRGRHEKLFF. CDR3 bases: TGTGCCTGGAGGGAAAACAGGGGGCGTCATGAAAAACTGTTTTTT. This chain uses TRBV30 with TRBJ1-4; 9 nucleotides match TRBD1. This CDR3 contains 15 residues. Per the germline V gene, CDR1 is GTSNPN and CDR2 is SVGIG (reference sequence). V was clipped by 3 bases and J by 6 bases; unmatched bases: 8.